This TCR beta chain was captured by sequencing in a study of brain T cells in children with intractable seizures. The CDR3 sequence is 15 residues long. V gave up 5 bases and J gave up 2 bases; unmatched junction bases: 4. The germline V gene has CDR1 SGHNT and CDR2 YENEEA. The table came from immunoSEQ multiplex PCR; TCRdb's copy has only in-frame clones and leaves some out. Among 80,000 or so clones listed, more than 75% were seen once. Sequences were derived from peripheral blood, sampled at surgery. V is TRBV11-3 and J is TRBJ2-3; 10 nucleotides align to TRBD1. This clonotype originated in a girl aged 2 to 10 with Rasmussen encephalitis and intractable seizures. The CDR3 DNA reads TGTGCCAGCAGCGCAGGGACAGGGGTCACAGATACGCAGTATTTT. Its translation is CASSAGTGVTDTQYF.